What follows describes a single T cell receptor (beta chain). This clone's antigen is unknown. Qualities for individual bases were not recorded, and no much larger clone is one base off. These data come from a study of circulating and synovial CD4+ cells in juvenile arthritis (dated 2014 in TCRdb). Study-wide context: TCRbeta CDR3 repertoires of circulating HLA-DR+ CD4 T cells, bulk blood CD4 T cells and synovial CD4 T cells were compared within each patient. The goal of repertoire sequencing was to confirm that a circulating synovial-like CD4 T cell subset was enriched in synovial clonotypes. Here is what the overall study found, with its caveats: Circulating pathogenic-like lymphocytes clustered with synovial T cells and shared a substantially higher fraction of CDR3 sequences with synovium than bulk blood. No difference between circulating pathogenic-like lymphocytes and bulk blood T cells was detected by traditional Vbeta family usage analysis. Synovial and circulating pathogenic-like lymphocyte repertoires were less diverse than bulk blood CD4 repertoires, with some CPL samples as oligoclonal as synovium. Because T cell genome counts in CPL samples and bulk blood CD4 samples differed by at least an order of magnitude, sample-size effects were addressed. Because overlap with synovium rose as sequencing depth increased, the measured fractions of shared clonotypes likely underestimated the overlap of the full repertoire.

Donors of the sequenced samples were patients with active juvenile idiopathic arthritis. For each patient, circulating pathogenic-like lymphocytes were obtained from less than 10 mL of blood. Circulating pathogenic-like lymphocytes were sorted from peripheral blood mononuclear cells as HLA-DR+CD14-CD3+CD4+CD25low/- cells. Sorting was carried out immediately after cells were thawed, and dead cells were excluded with Live/Dead Fixable Near-IR Stain. HLA-DR served as the sorting marker because HLA-DR is a surface protein that apparently lacks signalling activity in T cells. Library preparation employed the immunoSEQ multiplex PCR assay. TCRbeta CDR3 sequencing was carried out by an external provider as a commercial service. From the authors' description of their analysis: Productive nucleotide sequences and amino acid sequences obtained through in silico translation were used in the analyses. Diversity was measured with Renyi entropy across alpha values, using the median of 200 repeated subsamples to equalise sample size. For clustering, the distance between each pair of repertoires was computed as one minus the Chao-modified Jaccard index, which corrected for under-sampling. Frequency-weighted overlap with synovial clonotypes was calculated over 200 sample sizes with 200 draws without replacement at each size, and the overlap was reported at the size of the smaller sample. TCRdb took this table from immuneACCESS and kept in-frame rearrangements with V and J called. Such tables lack part of the clones; where checked against another copy, unresolved V genes explain under half of the gap, and the rest is unexplained. V and J calls and clone size are copied from that table; D and trimming were computed from the DNA. The table for this sample lists over a thousand clones; roughly 90% of them were counted only once. About 3.2% of the sample belongs to the ten largest clones.

V is shortened by 6 bases, J by 0 bases, and the region joining them spans 7 bases. Looking up the germline V gene yields CDR1 MGHRA and CDR2 YSYEKL. The CDR3 sequence holds 13 residues, the cysteine and phenylalanine included. Only CDR3 DNA is held: 39 bases, read in frame from base 1. This TCR derives from a human donor with juvenile idiopathic arthritis. The V and J segments used are TRBV4-1 and TRBJ2-3; possibly the D gene is TRBD2, per 5 matching bases. Source material: HLA-DR+ CD4+ T cells from blood. The sample's cell subset or site label, decoded: circulating pathogenic-like lymphocytes, sorted as HLA-DR+CD14-CD3+CD4+CD25low/- blood T cells. The CDR3 region: CASRRTSTDTQYF. The DNA reads TGCGCCAGCAGACGGACTAGCACAGATACGCAGTATTTT.